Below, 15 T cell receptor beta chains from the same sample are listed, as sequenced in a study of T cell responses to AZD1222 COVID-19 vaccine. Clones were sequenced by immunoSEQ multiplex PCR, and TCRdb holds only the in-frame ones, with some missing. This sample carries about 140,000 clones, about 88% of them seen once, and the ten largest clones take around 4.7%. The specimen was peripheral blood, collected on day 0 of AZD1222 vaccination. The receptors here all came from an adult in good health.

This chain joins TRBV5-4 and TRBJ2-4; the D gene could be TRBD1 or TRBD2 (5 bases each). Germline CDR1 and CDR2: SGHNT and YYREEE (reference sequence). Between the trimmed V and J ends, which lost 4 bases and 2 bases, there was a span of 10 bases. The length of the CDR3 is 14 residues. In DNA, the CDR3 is TGTGCCAGCAGCCCAGGGAGTCCCAAAAACATTCAGTACTTC. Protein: CASSPGSPKNIQYF.

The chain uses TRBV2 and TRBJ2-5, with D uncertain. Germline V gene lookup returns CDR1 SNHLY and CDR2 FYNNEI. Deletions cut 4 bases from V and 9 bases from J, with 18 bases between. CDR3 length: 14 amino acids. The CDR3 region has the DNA TGTGCCAGCAGTGGGGAAGGCGGCCCCAAGGCCCAGTACTTC. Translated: CASSGEGGPKAQYF.

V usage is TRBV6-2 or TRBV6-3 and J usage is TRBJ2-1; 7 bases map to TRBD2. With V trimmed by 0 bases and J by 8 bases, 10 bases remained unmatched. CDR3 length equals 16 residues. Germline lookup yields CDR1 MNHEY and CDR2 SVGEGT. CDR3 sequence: CASSYSGTIVSYEQFF. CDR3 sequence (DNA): TGTGCCAGCAGTTACTCCGGGACTATCGTATCCTATGAGCAGTTCTTC.

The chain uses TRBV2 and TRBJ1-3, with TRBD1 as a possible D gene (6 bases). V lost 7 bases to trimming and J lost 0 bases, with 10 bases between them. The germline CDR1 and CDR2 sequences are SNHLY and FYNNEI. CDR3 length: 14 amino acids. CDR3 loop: CASNQGYSGNTIYF. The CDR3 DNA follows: TGTGCCAGCAACCAGGGGTACTCTGGAAACACCATATATTTT.

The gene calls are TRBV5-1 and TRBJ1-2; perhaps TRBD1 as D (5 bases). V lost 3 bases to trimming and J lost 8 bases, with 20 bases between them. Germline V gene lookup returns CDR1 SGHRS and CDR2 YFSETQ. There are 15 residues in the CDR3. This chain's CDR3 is CASSSKTRGHGGYTF. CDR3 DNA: TGCGCCAGCAGCTCTAAGACAAGGGGTCACGGGGGCTACACCTTC.

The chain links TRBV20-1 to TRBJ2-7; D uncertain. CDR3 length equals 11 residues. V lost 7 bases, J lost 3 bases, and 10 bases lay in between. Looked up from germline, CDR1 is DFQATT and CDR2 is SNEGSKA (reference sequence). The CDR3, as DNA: TGCAGTGGTTCCCTTGACTACGAGCAGTACTTC. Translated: CSGSLDYEQYF.

The CDR3 protein is CASSLYGGSDQPQHF. The CDR3 bases are TGTGCCAGCAGTTTATACGGGGGGTCTGATCAGCCCCAGCATTTT. The chain carries TRBV27 and TRBJ1-5, with D possibly matching TRBD1 (5 bases). This CDR3 is built from 15 residues. Trimming took 1 base from V and 5 from J, leaving 12 bases between them. CDR1 and CDR2 (germline): MNHEY, SMNVEV (reference sequence).

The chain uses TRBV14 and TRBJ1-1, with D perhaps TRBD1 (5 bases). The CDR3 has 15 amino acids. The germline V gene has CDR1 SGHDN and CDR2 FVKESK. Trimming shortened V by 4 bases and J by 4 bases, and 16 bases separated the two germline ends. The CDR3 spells CASSPWGNGGTEAFF. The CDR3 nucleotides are TGTGCCAGCAGCCCCTGGGGAAATGGGGGCACTGAAGCTTTCTTT.

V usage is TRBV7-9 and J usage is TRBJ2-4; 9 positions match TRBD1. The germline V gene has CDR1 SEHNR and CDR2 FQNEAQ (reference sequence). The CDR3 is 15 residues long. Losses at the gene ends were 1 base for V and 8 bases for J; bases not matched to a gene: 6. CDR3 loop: CASSLEGTGMDIQYF. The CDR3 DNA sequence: TGTGCCAGCAGCTTAGAGGGGACAGGGATGGACATTCAGTACTTC. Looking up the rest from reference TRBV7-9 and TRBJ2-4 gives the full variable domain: DTGVSQNPRHKITKRGQNVTFRCDPISEHNRLYWYRQTLGQGPEFLTYFQNEAQLEKSRLLSDRFSAERPKGSFSTLEIQRTEQGDSAMYLCASSLEGTGMDIQYFGAGTRLSVL.

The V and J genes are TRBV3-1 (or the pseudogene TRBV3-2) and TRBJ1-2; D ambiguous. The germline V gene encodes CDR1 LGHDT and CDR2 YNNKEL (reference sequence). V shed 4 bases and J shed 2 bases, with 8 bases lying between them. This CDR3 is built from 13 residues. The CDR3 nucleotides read TGTGCCAGCAGCCCGACCTGGAACTATGGCTACACCTTC. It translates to CASSPTWNYGYTF.

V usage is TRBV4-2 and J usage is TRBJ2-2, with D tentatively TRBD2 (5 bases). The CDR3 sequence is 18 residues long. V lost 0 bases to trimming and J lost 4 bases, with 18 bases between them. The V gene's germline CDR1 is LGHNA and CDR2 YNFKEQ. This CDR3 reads CASSQDPLSLGGTGELFF. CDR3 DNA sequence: TGTGCCAGCAGCCAAGATCCGCTTTCGCTAGGAGGCACCGGGGAGCTGTTTTTT.

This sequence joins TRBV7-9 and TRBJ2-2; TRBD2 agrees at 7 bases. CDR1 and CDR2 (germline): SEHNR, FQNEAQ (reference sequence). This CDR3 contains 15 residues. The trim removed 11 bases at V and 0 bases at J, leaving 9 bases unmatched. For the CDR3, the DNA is TGTGCCGGATCGACTAGCAGTACGAACACCGGGGAGCTGTTTTTT. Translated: CAGSTSSTNTGELFF. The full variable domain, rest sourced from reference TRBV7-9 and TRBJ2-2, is DTGVSQNPRHKITKRGQNVTFRCDPISEHNRLYWYRQTLGQGPEFLTYFQNEAQLEKSRLLSDRFSAERPKGSFSTLEIQRTEQGDSAMYLCAGSTSSTNTGELFFGEGSRLTVL.

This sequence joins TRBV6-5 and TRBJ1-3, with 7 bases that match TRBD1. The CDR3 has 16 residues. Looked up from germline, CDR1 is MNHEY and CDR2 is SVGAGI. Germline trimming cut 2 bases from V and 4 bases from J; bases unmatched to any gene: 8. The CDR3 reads CASSYRYPGQGNTIYF. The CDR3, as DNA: TGTGCCAGCAGTTACCGATATCCGGGACAGGGAAACACCATATATTTT.

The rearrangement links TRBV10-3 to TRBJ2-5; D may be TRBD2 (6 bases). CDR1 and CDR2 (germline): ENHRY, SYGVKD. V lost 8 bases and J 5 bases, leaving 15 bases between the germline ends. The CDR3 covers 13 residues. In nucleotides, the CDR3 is TGTGCCATCCCCCCGGGAGTGGGGGAGACCCAGTACTTC. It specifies CAIPPGVGETQYF.

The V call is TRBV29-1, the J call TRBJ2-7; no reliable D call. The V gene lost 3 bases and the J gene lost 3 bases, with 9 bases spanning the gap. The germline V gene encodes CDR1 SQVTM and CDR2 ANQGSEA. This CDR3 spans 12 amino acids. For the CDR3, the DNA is TGCAGCGTTGAGGTTCCCGGCTACGAGCAGTACTTC. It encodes CSVEVPGYEQYF.